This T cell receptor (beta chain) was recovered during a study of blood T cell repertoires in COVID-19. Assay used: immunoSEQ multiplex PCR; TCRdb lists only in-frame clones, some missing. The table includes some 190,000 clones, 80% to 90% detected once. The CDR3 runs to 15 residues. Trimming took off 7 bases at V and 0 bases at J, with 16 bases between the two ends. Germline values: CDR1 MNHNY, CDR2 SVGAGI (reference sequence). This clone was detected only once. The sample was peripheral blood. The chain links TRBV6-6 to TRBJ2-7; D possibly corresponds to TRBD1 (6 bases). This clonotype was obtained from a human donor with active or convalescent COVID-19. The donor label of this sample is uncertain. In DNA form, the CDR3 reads TGTGCCAGCAAAACGAGGGGGAGCGCCTCCTACGAGCAGTACTTC. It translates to CASKTRGSASYEQYF.